This is a list of T cell receptor beta chains from one sample in a study of shared clonotypes between healthy human individuals. The method was immunoSEQ multiplex PCR; TCRdb's version includes in-frame clones alone and lacks a portion of them. The data contain about 530,000 clones, approximately 95% of them singletons. Sequences were obtained from naive CD4+ T cells sorted from blood. These receptors originate from a woman aged 25 to 39 in good health. CDR3s include the opening cysteine and the closing phenylalanine or tryptophan. Fields, in order: J gene, V gene, clone size, D gene, CDR3 DNA, CDR3 protein. A D gene is named only where the DNA matches it firmly. Clone size is given for some rows only: seen once, a few or many times, or a class if the clone is expanded.

>TRBJ2-7|TRBV6-1|NA|NA
TGTGCCAGCAGTGAAATCCCCAGTAGCGATAGGTACTTC
CASSEIPSSDRYF
>TRBJ2-7|TRBV28|NA|TRBD2
TGTGCCAGCAGTGCTGGGACTAGCGGGAACTACGAGCAGTACTTC
CASSAGTSGNYEQYF
>TRBJ2-5|TRBV28|NA|TRBD2
TGTGCCACCAAAGAAGCCCCGGGAGGCGGGCAAGAGACCCAGTACTTC
CATKEAPGGGQETQYF
>TRBJ2-7|TRBV10-1|NA|TRBD2
TGCGCCAGCAGTGGAGGGAGCGGGGCCCCCTCCTACGAGCAGTACTTC
CASSGGSGAPSYEQYF
>TRBJ2-2|TRBV9|NA|TRBD1
TGTGCCAGCAGCGAGACTTTAGGACAGGCCTCGAACACCGGGGAGCTGTTTTTT
CASSETLGQASNTGELFF
>TRBJ2-5|TRBV7-3|once|NA
TGTGCCAGCAGCTCGGACCAGGGGGAGACCCAGTACTTC
CASSSDQGETQYF
>TRBJ2-7|TRBV2|NA|NA
TGTGCCAGCAACCTTGCATACGAGCAGTACTTC
CASNLAYEQYF
>TRBJ2-7|TRBV13|NA|TRBD1
TGTGCCAGCTACCACAGGGGCTACGAGCAGTACTTC
CASYHRGYEQYF
>TRBJ2-5|TRBV5-1|NA|NA
TGCGCCAGCAGCTTGGAAGGCCCCCAAGAGACCCAGTACTTC
CASSLEGPQETQYF
>TRBJ1-1|TRBV28|NA|NA
TGTGCCAGCAGCCACGGACAGCCGAACACTGAAGCTTTCTTT
CASSHGQPNTEAFF
>TRBJ2-7|TRBV18|NA|TRBD1
TGTGCCAGCTCACCACAGGGGGCGGATACCTACGAGCAGTACTTC
CASSPQGADTYEQYF
>TRBJ2-7|TRBV10-2|NA|NA
TGCGCCAGCAGTGAGTCTTGGGACCTCAAACCGTACTTC
CASSESWDLKPYF
>TRBJ1-1|TRBV21-1|NA|NA
TGTGCCAGCAGCACCCCAGAGGGAGACACTGAAGCTTTCTTT
CASSTPEGDTEAFF
>TRBJ1-5|TRBV4-1|NA|TRBD1
TGCGCCAGCAGCCAATCGTTTTCAACGACAGGGGGGACTCAGCCCCAGCATTTT
CASSQSFSTTGGTQPQHF